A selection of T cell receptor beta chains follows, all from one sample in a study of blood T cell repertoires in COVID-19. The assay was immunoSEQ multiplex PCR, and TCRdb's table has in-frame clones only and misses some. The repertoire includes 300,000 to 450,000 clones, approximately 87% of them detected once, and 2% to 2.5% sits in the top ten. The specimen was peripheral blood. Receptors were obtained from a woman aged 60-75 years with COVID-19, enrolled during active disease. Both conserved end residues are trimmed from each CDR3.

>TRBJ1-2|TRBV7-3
ASSLMGQGAEGYT
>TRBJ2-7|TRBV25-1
ASSTWTQSYEQY
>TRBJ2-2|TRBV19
ASSPLGNTGELF
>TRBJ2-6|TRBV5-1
ASHEGSQLSGANVLT
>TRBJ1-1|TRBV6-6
ASTRDTLNTEAF
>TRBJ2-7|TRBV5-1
ASSSRDLPYEQY
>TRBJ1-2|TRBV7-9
ASSSDGPWRDGYT
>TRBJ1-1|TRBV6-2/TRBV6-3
ASSEDRGAEAF
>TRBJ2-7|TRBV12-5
ASGLVAGGSYEQY
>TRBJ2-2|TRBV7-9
ASSSQGAGELF
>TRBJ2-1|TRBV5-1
ASSFPQGLYDEQF
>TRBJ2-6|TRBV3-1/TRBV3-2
ASSQTLGGTSGPRSGANVLT
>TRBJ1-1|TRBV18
ASSAGRVSEAF
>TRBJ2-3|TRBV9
ASSPGAGKNTDTQY
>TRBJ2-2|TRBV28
ATGISTGTVNTGELF
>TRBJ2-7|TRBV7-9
ASSLGGRWDEQY
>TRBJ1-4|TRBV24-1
ATSDSGAVGEKLF
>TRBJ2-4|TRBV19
ASSIKGLENIQY
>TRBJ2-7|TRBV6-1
ASSEGNRVYEQY
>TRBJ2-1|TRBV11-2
ASRLAPGTSVNEQF
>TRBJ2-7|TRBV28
ASSSPTSGSYEQY
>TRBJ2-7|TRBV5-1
ASSYDNYEQY
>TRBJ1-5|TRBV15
ATSREGDRGQPQH
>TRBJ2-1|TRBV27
ASSLGGYNEQF
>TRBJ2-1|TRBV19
ASAGQGPNEQF
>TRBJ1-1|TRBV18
ASSTTGGLNTEAF
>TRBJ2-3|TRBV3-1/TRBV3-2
ASSQGGVFTDTQY
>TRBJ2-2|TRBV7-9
ASSEQTSPGELF
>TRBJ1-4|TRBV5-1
ASSQGAANEKLF
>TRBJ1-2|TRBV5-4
ASSLAGQGYT
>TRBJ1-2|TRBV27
ASSRPGGGYT
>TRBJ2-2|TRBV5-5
ASSLFGDTGELF
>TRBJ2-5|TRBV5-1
ASSGGLAGRETQY
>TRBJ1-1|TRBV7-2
ASSLSVPSTEAF
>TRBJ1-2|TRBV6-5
ASSYSLNYGYT
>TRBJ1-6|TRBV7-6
ASSLVTPPNSPLH
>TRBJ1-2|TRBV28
ASSFRGPYGYT
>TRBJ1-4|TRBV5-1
ASSPTGALNEKLF
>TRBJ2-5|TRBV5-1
ASSSTLAGVETQY
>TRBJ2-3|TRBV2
ASREASRSPTDTQY
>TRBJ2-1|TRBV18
ASSLSRGLYNEQF
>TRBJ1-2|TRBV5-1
ASSHTQDSYGYT
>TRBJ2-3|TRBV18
ASSPRQGSSGGTWDTQY
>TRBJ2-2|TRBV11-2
ASSLAGTYTGELF
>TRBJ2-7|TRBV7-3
ASSLIRGGEQY
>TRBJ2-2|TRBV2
ASRITYSGELF
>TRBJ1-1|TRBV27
ASSLGGRRVTEAF
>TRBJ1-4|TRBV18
ASSPWDNRMVNEKLF
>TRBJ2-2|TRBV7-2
ASSLLRSANTGELF
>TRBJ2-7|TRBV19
ASSSRLAGPSYEQY
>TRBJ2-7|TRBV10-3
AISERQIPYEQY
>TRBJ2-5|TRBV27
ASTPGGAGEETQY
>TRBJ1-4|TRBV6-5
ASRGGQNEKLF
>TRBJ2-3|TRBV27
ASSFGYTQY
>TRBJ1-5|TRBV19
ASRQGAYSNQPQH
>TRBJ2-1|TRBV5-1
ASSLGSSGGALNEQF
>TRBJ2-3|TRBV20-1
SASISGGAKDTQY